This TCR beta chain derives from a study of T cell changes during pregnancy in multiple sclerosis. Trimming left V 2 bases short and J 5 bases short, with 15 bases between. Germline CDR1 and CDR2: SEHNR and FQNEAQ (reference sequence). CDR3 length: 16 residues. Only in-frame clones appear in the TCRdb table, and some are missing; sequencing was by immunoSEQ multiplex PCR. The table shows 35,000 to 50,000 clones, with roughly 90% occurring only once. This clonotype was obtained from a female donor in good health, enrolled as a control in a pregnancy study. The chain joins TRBV7-9 to TRBJ1-4; D perhaps matches TRBD1 (5 bases). This specimen consisted of peripheral blood, obtained in the second trimester of pregnancy. This CDR3 reads CASSLMGRGTNEKLFF. The CDR3 DNA follows: TGTGCCAGCAGCTTAATGGGGAGGGGTACAAATGAAAAACTGTTTTTT.